This is a list of T cell receptor beta chains from one sample in a study of control samples from healthy donors and cancer patients. Using immunoSEQ multiplex PCR, the repertoire was profiled, and TCRdb retains in-frame clones only, with some absent. Counted here are about 75,000 clones, around 94% occurring once; the ten biggest clones make up 6% to 8%. Input material: blood. These receptors were collected from a woman between 35 and 50 years old in good health. Each CDR3 is given with its conserved first and last residue. D genes are given only for firm matches. The size field is filled for only some rows; it gives once, few, many or a size class.

j_gene,len,v_gene,d_gene,abundance,CDR3aa,CDR3nt
TRBJ2-1,13,TRBV6-5,TRBD2,-,CASSLAGHNEQFF,TGTGCCAGCAGTTTAGCGGGACATAATGAGCAGTTCTTC
TRBJ2-2,13,TRBV2,TRBD1,-,CASKTGVSGELFF,TGTGCCAGCAAAACAGGGGTCTCCGGGGAGCTGTTTTTT
TRBJ1-2,10,TRBV27,-,-,CASSRGGYTF,TGTGCCAGCAGTAGGGGTGGCTACACCTTC
TRBJ1-2,11,TRBV30,-,-,CAWSVAYGYTF,TGTGCCTGGAGTGTTGCCTATGGCTACACCTTC
TRBJ1-2,17,TRBV14,TRBD1,-,CASSQSGQGHINYGYTF,TGTGCCAGCAGCCAATCGGGACAGGGGCATATAAACTATGGCTACACCTTC
TRBJ2-1,14,TRBV2,-,-,CASTRLWVNNEQFF,TGTGCCAGCACCCGGCTGTGGGTTAACAATGAGCAGTTCTTC
TRBJ2-7,14,TRBV7-9,TRBD2,-,CASSEAGRSYEQYF,TGTGCCAGCAGCGAAGCGGGACGCTCCTACGAGCAGTACTTC
TRBJ2-7,14,TRBV19,-,once,CASTPRGESYEQYF,TGTGCCAGTACCCCAAGGGGCGAATCCTACGAGCAGTACTTC
TRBJ1-6,12,TRBV10-3,-,-,CAITTGNSPLHF,TGTGCCATCACCACAGGGAATTCACCCCTCCACTTT
TRBJ2-3,13,TRBV11-2,-,-,CASRGPGTDTQYF,TGTGCCAGCCGGGGGCCAGGCACAGATACGCAGTATTTT
TRBJ2-5,10,TRBV20-1,-,-,CSAIQETQYF,TGCAGTGCTATTCAAGAGACCCAGTACTTC
TRBJ1-3,13,TRBV12-3/TRBV12-4,-,-,CATTPSTGNTIYF,TGTGCCACGACCCCCTCCACTGGAAACACCATATATTTT
TRBJ1-1,17,TRBV5-1,TRBD1,-,CASSSPRRQGRYTEAFF,TGCGCCAGCAGCTCCCCGCGTCGACAGGGGAGATATACTGAAGCTTTCTTT
TRBJ1-1,15,TRBV10-3,TRBD1,-,CAISALDRELTEAFF,TGTGCCATCAGTGCCCTGGACAGGGAATTGACTGAAGCTTTCTTT
TRBJ1-6,13,TRBV19,TRBD1,-,CASSPGQDSPLHF,TGTGCCAGTAGTCCGGGACAGGATTCACCCCTCCACTTT
TRBJ2-7,13,TRBV5-1,-,-,CASRPQVSYEQYF,TGCGCCAGCAGGCCACAGGTTTCGTACGAGCAGTACTTC
TRBJ1-2,13,TRBV12-5,TRBD1,-,CASGLTTGGSYTF,TGTGCTAGTGGTTTGACCACAGGGGGAAGCTACACCTTC
TRBJ1-2,13,TRBV12-3/TRBV12-4,TRBD1,-,CASSPGTGYGYTF,TGTGCCAGCAGCCCGGGGACAGGCTATGGCTACACCTTC
TRBJ2-7,15,TRBV7-2,-,-,CASSPTPLYSYEQYF,TGTGCCAGCAGCCCCACCCCTTTATACTCCTACGAGCAGTACTTC
TRBJ2-5,15,TRBV9,-,-,CASSVEIGVEETQYF,TGTGCCAGCAGCGTAGAGATTGGGGTAGAAGAGACCCAGTACTTC